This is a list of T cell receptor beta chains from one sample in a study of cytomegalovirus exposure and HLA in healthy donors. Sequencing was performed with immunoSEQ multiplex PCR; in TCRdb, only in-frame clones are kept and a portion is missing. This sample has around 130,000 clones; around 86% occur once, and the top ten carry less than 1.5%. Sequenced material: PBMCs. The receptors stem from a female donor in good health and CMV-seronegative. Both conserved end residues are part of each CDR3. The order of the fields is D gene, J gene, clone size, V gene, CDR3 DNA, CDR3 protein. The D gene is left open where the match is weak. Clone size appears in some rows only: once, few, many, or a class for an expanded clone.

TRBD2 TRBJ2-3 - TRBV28 TGTGCCAGCAGGGGACTAGCGGGAGTGGATGTGTTGAAAACAGATACGCAGTATTTT CASRGLAGVDVLKTDTQYF
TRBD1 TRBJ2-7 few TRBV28 TGTGCCAGCAGTTTGGACCCCGGGACAGTCAGCTCCTACGAGCAGTACTTC CASSLDPGTVSSYEQYF
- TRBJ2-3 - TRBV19 TGTGCAACCACACACTCGGGTACGCAGTATTTT CATTHSGTQYF
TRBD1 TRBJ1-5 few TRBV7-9 TGTGCCAGCAGCTTTACAGGGGGAGGCAATCAGCCCCAGCATTTT CASSFTGGGNQPQHF
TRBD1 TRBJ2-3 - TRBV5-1 TGCGCCAGCAGCTTGGGGGACAGGAGCACAGATACGCAGTATTTT CASSLGDRSTDTQYF
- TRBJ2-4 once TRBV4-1 TGCGCCAGCAGCCCAGGCCGGGACTTAGGTGGTGGGAGCATTCAGTACTTC CASSPGRDLGGGSIQYF
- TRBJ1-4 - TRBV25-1 TGTGCCGGCAACAGGAGAACTCGCAATGAAAAACTGTTTTTT CAGNRRTRNEKLFF
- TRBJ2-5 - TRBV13 TGTGCCAGCAGCTTAGGGACAGGCGCCCAAGAGACCCAGTACTTC CASSLGTGAQETQYF
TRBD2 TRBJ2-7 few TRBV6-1 TGTGCCAGCAGTGAAGCGGGGACTAGTTACTTC CASSEAGTSYF
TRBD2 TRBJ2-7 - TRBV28 TGTGCCAGCAGTTCGCCAGTACCAGCGGGAGTCTACGAGCAGTACTTC CASSSPVPAGVYEQYF
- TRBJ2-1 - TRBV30 TGTGCCTGGAGTGTTAAAGGGAGCTCCTACAATGAGCAGTTCTTC CAWSVKGSSYNEQFF
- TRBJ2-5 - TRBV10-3 TGTGCCGCGAGCGGTGCTGGGGAGACCCAGTACTTC CAASGAGETQYF
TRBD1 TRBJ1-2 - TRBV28 TGTGCCAGCGGGGGACAGTCTAAAGGTGGCTACACCTTC CASGGQSKGGYTF
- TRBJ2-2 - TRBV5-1 TGCGCCAGCAGCTTGGCCCTAGTGAACACCGGGGAGCTGTTTTTT CASSLALVNTGELFF
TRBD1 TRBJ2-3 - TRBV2 TGTGCCAGCAGTGATCCGTGGACAGGGGCCACAGATACGCAGTATTTT CASSDPWTGATDTQYF
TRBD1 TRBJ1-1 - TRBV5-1 TGCGCCAGCAGCTCCACAGGGGGACAGGACACTGAAGCTTTCTTT CASSSTGGQDTEAFF
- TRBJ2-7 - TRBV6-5 TGTGCCAGCAGTTACTCGGACAACTCCTACGAGCAGTACTTC CASSYSDNSYEQYF
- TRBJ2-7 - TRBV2 TGTGCACAGCAGGTATCCTACGAGCAGTACTTC CAQQVSYEQYF
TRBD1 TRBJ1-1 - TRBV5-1 TGCGCCAGCAGCGGGGGGGGACAGGGGTACACTGAAGCTTTCTTT CASSGGGQGYTEAFF
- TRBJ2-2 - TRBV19 TGTGCCAGTAGTATCCTCCCAGGGGCGCTAAACACCGGGGAGCTGTTTTTT CASSILPGALNTGELFF
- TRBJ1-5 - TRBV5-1 TGCGCCAGCAGCTTGGACTATAACGATCAGCCCCAGCATTTT CASSLDYNDQPQHF
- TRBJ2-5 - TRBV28 TGTGCCAGCAGTTTATGGCTGGGAGCACCCCCCAAAGAGACCCAGTACTTC CASSLWLGAPPKETQYF
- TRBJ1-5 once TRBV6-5 TGTGCCAGCAGTTACTCACCCGGGAATACGCCCCAGCATTTT CASSYSPGNTPQHF
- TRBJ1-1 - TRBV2 TGTGCCAGCAGTTACAAGACAGGCACTGAAGCTTTCTTT CASSYKTGTEAFF
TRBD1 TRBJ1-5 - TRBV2 TGTGCCAGCAGTACGGACAGGGTTAGCAATCAGCCCCAGCATTTT CASSTDRVSNQPQHF
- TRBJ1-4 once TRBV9 TGTGCCAGCAGCGTAGGGGGAGGAAGTGAAAAACTGTTTTTT CASSVGGGSEKLFF
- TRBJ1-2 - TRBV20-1 TGCAGTGCTCAAAACTATGGCTACACCTTC CSAQNYGYTF
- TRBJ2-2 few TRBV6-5 TGTGCCAGCAGTTACGTCGACACCGGGGAGCTGTTTTTT CASSYVDTGELFF
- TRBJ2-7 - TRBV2 TGTGCCAGCAGTGAACCCAGGGGTCGGAGCTACGAGCAGTACTTC CASSEPRGRSYEQYF
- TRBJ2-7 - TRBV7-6 TGTGCCAGCAGCCCCGGAGGACTCGGGGTGCAGTACTTC CASSPGGLGVQYF
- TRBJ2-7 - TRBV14 TGTGCCAGCAGCCAAGACTACGCGCAGTACTTC CASSQDYAQYF